This record covers a single T cell receptor beta chain. Its antigen is still unknown. TCRdb reprocessed the reads via MiXCR and lists one record per CDR3 protein. The top ten hold approximately 2.9% of the sample, which has 150,000 to 200,000 distinct CDR3 sequences, roughly 20% seen once. The data originate from a study of T cell repertoires in cytomegalovirus infection. The overall study: Public TCR beta signature analysis indicated the presence of both CMV infection and matching HLA type.

Regarding the study as a whole: HLA-C-restricted CMV clonotypes gave the most frequent clonotype in two of eight donors.

The material sequenced was PBMCs. The sequence was collected from a human donor in good health (CMV status not recorded). Some clones in this sample may be carry-over from other donors' samples.

This CDR3 reads CASSPVGVRGNTIYF. The CDR3 DNA is TGTGCCAGCAGCCCGGTAGGGGTCCGCGGAAACACCATATATTTT. The chain recombines TRBV7-4 with TRBJ1-3; perhaps TRBD1 as D (5 bases). Between the trimmed V and J ends, which lost 5 bases and 4 bases, there was a span of 15 bases. The CDR3 sequence is 15 residues long. Germline V gene lookup returns CDR1 SGHVT and CDR2 SQSDAQ.